The sequence of this TCR beta chain was determined in a study of blood T cell repertoires in COVID-19. Study information: Sites across the United States, Italy and Spain contributed samples from acute and convalescent COVID-19.

Clones were read by immunoSEQ multiplex PCR, and TCRdb kept only the in-frame ones, dropping some. The sample lists roughly 150,000 clones, around 80% occurring once. The CDR3 spans 14 residues. V gave up 3 bases and J gave up 0 bases, with 7 bases separating them. CDR1 is SGDLS and CDR2 is YYNGEE in the germline V gene. Source material: peripheral blood. The chain combines TRBV9 with TRBJ1-3; D perhaps matches TRBD1 (5 bases). The origin of this receptor is a man aged 55 to 70 with active or convalescent COVID-19. The CDR3 loop is CASSDRSSGNTIYF. The DNA for the CDR3 is TGTGCCAGCAGCGACAGGAGCTCTGGAAACACCATATATTTT. The full variable domain, completed using reference TRBV9 and TRBJ1-3, is DSGVTQTPKHLITATGQRVTLRCSPRSGDLSVYWYQQSLDQGLQFLIQYYNGEERAKGNILERFSAQQFPDLHSELNLSSLELGDSALYFCASSDRSSGNTIYFGEGSWLTVV.